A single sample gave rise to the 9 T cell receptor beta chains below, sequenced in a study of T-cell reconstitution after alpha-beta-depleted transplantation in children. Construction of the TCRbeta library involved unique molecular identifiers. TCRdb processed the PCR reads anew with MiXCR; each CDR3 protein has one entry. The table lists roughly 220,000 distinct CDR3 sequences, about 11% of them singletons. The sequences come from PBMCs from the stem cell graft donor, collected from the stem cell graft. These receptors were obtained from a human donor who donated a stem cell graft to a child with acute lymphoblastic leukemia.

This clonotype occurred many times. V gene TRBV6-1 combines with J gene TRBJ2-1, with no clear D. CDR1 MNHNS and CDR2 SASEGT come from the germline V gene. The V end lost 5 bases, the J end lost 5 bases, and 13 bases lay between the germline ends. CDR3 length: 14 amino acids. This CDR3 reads CASSLTIFDNEQFF. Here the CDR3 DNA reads TGTGCCAGCAGTCTAACGATTTTTGACAATGAGCAGTTCTTC.

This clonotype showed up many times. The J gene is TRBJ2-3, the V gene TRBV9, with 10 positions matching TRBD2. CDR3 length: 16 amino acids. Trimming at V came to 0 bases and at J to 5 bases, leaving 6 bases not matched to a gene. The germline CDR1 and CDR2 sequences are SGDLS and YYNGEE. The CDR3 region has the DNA TGTGCCAGCAGCGTAGCGGCTAGCGGGGGCCTAGATACGCAGTATTTT. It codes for CASSVAASGGLDTQYF.

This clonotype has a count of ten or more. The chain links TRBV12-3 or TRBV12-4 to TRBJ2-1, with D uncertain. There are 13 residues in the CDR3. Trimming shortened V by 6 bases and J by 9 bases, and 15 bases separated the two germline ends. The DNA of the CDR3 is TGTGCCAGCAGGCTTACTGCTTCTGGTGAGCAGTTCTTC. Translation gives CASRLTASGEQFF.

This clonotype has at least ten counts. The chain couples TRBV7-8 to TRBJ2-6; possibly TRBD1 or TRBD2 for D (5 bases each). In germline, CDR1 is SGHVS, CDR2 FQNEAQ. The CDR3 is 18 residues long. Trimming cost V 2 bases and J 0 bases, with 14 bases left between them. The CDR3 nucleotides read TGTGCCAGCAGCTTATCGGGACGACCGCTCTCTGGGGCCAACGTCCTGACTTTC. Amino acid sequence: CASSLSGRPLSGANVLTF.

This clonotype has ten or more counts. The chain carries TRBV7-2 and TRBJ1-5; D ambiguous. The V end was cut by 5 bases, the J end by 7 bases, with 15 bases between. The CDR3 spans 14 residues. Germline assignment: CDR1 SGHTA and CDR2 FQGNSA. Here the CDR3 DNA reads TGTGCCAGCAGCGCAGCAAGTGGACGCCAGCCCCAGCATTTT. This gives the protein CASSAASGRQPQHF.

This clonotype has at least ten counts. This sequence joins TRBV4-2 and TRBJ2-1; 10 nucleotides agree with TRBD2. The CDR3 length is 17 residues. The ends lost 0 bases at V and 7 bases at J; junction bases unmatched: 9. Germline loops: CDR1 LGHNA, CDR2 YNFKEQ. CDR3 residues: CASSQEISGRVGNEQFF. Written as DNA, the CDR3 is TGTGCCAGCAGCCAAGAGATAAGCGGGAGGGTGGGAAATGAGCAGTTCTTC.

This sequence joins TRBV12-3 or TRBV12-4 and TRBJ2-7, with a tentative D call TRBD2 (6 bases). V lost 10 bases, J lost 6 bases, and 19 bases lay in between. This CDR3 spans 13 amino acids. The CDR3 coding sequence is TGTGCCACCTCCCGGGGGACCCTCGGCGAGCAGTACTTC. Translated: CATSRGTLGEQYF.

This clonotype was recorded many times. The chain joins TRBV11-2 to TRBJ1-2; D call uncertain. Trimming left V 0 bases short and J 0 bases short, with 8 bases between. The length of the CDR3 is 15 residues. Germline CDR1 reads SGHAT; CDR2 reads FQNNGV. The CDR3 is CASSLESNANYGYTF. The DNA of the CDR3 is TGTGCCAGCAGCTTAGAGAGCAACGCTAACTATGGCTACACCTTC.

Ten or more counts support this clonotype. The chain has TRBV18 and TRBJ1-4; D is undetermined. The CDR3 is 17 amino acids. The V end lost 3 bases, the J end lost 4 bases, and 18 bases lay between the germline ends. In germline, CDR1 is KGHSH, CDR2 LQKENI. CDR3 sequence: CASSPTTPGAYNEKLFF. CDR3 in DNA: TGTGCCAGCTCACCGACAACTCCGGGAGCCTATAATGAAAAACTGTTTTTT.